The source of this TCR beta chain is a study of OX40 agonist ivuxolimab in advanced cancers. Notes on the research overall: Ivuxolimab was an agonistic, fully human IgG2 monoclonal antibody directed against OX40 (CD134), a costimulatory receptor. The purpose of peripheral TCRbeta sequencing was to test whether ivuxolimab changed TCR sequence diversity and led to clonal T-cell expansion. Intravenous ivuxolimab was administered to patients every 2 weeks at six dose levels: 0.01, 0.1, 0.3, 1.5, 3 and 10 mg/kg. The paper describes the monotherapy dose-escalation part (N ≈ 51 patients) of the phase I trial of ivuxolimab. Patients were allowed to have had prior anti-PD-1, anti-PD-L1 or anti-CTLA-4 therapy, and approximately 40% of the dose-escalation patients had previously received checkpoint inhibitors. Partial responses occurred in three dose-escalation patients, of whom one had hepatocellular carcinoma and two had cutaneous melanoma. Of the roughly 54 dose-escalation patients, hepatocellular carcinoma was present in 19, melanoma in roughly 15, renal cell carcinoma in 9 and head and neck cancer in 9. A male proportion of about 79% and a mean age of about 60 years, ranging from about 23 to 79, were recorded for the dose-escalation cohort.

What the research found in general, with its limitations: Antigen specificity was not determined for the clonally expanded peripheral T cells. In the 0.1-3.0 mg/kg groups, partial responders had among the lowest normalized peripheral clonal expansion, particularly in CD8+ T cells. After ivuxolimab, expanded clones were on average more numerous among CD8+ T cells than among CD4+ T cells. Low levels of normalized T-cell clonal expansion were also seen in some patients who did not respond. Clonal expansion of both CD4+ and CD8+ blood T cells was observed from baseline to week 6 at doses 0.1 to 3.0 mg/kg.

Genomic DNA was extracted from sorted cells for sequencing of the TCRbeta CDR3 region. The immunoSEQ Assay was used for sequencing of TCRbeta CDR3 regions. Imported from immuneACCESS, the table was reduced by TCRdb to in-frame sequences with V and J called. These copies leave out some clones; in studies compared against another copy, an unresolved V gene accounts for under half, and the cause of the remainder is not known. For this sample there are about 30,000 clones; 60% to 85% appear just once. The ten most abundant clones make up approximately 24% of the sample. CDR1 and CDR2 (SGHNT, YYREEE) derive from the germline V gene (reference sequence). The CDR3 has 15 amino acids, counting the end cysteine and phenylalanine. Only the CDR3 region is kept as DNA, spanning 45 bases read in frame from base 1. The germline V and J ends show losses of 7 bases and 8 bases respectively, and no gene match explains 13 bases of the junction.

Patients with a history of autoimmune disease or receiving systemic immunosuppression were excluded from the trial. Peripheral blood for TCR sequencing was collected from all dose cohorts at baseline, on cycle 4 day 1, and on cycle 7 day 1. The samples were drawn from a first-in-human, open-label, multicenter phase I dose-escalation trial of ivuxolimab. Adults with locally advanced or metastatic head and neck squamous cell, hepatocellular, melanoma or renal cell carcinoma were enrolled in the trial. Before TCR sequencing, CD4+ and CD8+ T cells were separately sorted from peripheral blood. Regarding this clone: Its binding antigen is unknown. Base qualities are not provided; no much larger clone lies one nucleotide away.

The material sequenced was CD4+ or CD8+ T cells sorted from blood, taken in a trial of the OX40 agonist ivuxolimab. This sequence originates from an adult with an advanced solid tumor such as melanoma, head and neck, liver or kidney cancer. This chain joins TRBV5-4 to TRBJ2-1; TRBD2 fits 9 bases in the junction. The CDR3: CASWVGGGAHDEQFF. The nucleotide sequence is TGTGCCAGCTGGGTTGGCGGGGGGGCTCACGATGAGCAGTTCTTC.